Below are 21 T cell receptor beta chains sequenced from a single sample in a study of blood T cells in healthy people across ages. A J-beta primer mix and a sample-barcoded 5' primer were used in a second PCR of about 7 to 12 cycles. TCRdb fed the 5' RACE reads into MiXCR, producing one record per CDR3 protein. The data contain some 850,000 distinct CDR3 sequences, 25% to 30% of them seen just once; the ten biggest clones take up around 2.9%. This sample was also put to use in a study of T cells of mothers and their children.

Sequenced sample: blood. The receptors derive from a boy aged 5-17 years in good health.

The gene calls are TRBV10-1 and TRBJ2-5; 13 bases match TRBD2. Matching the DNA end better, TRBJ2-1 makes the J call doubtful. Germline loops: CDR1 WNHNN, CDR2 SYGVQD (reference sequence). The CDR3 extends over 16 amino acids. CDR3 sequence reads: CASSEIGTSGENEQFF. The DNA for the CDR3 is TGCGCCAGCAGTGAGATCGGGACTAGCGGGGAAAATGAGCAGTTCTTC.

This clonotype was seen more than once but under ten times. DNA for the CDR3: TGTGCCAGCAGCTTAAGAGGGATGTTATGGGATACGCAGTATTTT. This sequence encodes CASSLRGMLWDTQYF. The V gene is TRBV7-3, the J gene TRBJ2-3, with TRBD2 as a possible D gene (5 bases). V was shortened by 1 base and J by 6 bases, with 14 bases between the two germline ends. The CDR3 has 15 residues. In germline, CDR1 is SGHTA, CDR2 FQGTGA. Using reference TRBV7-3 and TRBJ2-3 for the parts outside the CDR3, the full variable domain is GAGVSQTPSNKVTEKGKYVELRCDPISGHTALYWYRQSLGQGPEFLIYFQGTGAADDSGLPNDRFFAVRPEGSVSTLKIQRTERGDSAVYLCASSLRGMLWDTQYFGPGTRLTVL.

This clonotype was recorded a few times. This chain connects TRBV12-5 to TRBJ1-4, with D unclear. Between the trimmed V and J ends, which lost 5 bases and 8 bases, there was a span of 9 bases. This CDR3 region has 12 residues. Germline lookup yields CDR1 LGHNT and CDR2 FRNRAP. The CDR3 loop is CASGTGFEKLFF. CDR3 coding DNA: TGTGCTAGTGGTACGGGCTTCGAAAAACTGTTTTTT.

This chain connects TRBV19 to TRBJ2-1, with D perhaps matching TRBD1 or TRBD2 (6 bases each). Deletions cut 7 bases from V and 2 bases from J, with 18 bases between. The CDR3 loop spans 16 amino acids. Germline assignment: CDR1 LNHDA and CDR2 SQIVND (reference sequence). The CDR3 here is CASTQGGEEPYNEQFF. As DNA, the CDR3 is TGTGCCAGTACACAGGGCGGGGAAGAGCCCTACAATGAGCAGTTCTTC.

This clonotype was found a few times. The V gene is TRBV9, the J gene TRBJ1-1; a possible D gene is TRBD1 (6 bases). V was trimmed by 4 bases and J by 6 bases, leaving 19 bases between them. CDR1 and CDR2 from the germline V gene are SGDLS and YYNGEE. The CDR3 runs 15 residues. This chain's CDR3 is CASSPPGNEGAEAFF. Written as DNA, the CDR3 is TGTGCCAGCAGCCCCCCCGGAAACGAGGGGGCTGAAGCTTTCTTT.

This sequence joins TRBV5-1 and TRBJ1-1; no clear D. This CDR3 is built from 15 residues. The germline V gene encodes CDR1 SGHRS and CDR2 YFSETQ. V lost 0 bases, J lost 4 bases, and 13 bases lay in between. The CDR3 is CASSLVRPAGTEAFF. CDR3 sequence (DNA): TGCGCCAGCAGCTTGGTGAGGCCAGCGGGCACTGAAGCTTTCTTT.

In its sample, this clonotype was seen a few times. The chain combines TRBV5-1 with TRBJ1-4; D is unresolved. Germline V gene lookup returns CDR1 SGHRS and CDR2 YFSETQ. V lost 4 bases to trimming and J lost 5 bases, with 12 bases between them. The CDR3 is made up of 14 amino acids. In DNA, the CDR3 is TGCGCCAGCAGCCGGCGGGAGTCCAATGAAAAACTGTTTTTT. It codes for CASSRRESNEKLFF. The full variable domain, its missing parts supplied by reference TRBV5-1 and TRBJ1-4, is KAGVTQTPRYLIKTRGQQVTLSCSPISGHRSVSWYQQTPGQGLQFLFEYFSETQRNKGNFPGRFSGRQFSNSRSEMNVSTLELGDSALYLCASSRRESNEKLFFGSGTQLSVL.

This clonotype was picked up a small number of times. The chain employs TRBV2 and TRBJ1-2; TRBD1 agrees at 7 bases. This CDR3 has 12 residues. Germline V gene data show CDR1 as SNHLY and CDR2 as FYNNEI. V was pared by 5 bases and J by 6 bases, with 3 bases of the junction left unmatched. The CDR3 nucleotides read TGTGCCAGCAGTACTGACAGGGATGGCTACACCTTC. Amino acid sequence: CASSTDRDGYTF.

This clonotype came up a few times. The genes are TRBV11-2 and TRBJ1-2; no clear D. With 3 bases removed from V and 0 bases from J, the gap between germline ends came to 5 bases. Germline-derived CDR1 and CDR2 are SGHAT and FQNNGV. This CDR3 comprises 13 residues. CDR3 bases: TGTGCCAGCAGCTTCGCCTCTAACTATGGCTACACCTTC. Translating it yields CASSFASNYGYTF.

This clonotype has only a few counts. The CDR3 bases are TGCAGTGCTAGAGATGCAGGGAGGGGGACCCAGTACTTC. Encoded protein: CSARDAGRGTQYF. This chain connects TRBV20-1 to TRBJ2-5; 7 bases are shared with TRBD2. V trimming: 0 bases; J trimming: 7 bases; junction bases outside the gene matches: 5. The CDR3 totals 13 residues. Germline lookup yields CDR1 DFQATT and CDR2 SNEGSKA (reference sequence).

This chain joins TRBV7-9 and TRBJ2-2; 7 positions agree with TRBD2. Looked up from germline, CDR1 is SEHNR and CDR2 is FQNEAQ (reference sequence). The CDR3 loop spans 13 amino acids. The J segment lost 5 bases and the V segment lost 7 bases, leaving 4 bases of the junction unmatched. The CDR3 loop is CASILGGTGELFF. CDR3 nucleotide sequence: TGTGCCAGCATCCTGGGGGGGACCGGGGAGCTGTTTTTT.

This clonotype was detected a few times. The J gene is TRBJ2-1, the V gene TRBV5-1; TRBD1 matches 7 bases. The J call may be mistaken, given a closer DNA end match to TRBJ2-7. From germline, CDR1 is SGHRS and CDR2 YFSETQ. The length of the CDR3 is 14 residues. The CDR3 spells CASSPRDSLYEQYF. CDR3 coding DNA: TGCGCCAGCAGCCCCAGGGACAGCCTCTACGAGCAGTACTTC.

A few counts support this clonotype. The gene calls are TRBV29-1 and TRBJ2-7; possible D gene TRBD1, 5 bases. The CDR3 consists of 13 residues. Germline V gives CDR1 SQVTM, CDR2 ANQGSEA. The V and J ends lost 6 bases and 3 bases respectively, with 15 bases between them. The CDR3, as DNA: TGCAGCGTCGGAAGGGGCTTACTCTACGAGCAGTACTTC. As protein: CSVGRGLLYEQYF.

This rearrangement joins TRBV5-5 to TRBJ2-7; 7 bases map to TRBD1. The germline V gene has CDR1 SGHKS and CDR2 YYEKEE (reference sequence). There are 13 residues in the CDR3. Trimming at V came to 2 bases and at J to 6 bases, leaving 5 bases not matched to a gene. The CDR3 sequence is CASSFNRGSEQYF. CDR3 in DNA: TGTGCCAGCAGCTTTAACAGGGGCTCCGAGCAGTACTTC.

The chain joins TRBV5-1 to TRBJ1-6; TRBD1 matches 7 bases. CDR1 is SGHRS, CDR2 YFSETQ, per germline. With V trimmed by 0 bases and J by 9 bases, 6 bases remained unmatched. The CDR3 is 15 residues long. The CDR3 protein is CASSLVTGDASPLHF. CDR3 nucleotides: TGCGCCAGCAGCTTGGTAACAGGGGATGCTTCACCCCTCCACTTT.

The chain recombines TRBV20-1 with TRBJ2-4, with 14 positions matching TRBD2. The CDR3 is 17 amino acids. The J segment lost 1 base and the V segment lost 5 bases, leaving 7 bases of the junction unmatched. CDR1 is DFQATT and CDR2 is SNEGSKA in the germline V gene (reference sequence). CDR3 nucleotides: TGCAGTGCTCCGACTAGCGGGGGGGCCGAGGCCAAAAACATTCAGTACTTC. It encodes CSAPTSGGAEAKNIQYF.

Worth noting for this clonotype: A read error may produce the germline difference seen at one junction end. CDR3 amino acids: CGVGQGSFDEQYF. The DNA of the CDR3 is TGCGGCGTTGGACAGGGGTCCTTCGACGAGCAGTACTTC. This chain uses TRBV29-1 with TRBJ2-7; 9 bases map to TRBD1. Germline CDR1 is SQVTM and CDR2 is ANQGSEA. CDR3 size: 13 residues.

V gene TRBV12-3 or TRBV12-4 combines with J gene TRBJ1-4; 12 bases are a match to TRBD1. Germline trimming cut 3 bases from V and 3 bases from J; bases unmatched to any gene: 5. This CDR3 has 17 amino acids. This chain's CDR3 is CASSFPGTGGPNEKLFF. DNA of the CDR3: TGTGCCAGCAGTTTTCCCGGGACAGGGGGCCCTAATGAAAAACTGTTTTTT.

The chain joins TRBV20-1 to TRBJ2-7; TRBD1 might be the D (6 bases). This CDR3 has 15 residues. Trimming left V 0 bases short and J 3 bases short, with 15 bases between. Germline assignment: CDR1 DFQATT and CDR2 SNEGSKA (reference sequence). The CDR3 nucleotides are TGCAGTGCTAGAGAGGGGGCCCAATACCACTACGAGCAGTACTTC. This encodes CSAREGAQYHYEQYF.

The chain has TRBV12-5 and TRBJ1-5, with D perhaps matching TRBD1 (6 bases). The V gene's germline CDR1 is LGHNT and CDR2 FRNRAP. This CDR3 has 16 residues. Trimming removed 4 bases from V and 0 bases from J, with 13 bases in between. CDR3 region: CASGSGAFSSNQPQHF. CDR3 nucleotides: TGTGCTAGTGGTTCGGGGGCCTTTTCTAGCAATCAGCCCCAGCATTTT.

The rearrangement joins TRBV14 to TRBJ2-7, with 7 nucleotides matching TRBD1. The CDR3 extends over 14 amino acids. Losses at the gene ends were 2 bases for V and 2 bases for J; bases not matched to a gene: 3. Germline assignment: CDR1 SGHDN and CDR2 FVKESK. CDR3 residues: CASSQSDRAYEQYF. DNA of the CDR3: TGTGCCAGCAGCCAAAGCGACAGGGCCTACGAGCAGTACTTC.